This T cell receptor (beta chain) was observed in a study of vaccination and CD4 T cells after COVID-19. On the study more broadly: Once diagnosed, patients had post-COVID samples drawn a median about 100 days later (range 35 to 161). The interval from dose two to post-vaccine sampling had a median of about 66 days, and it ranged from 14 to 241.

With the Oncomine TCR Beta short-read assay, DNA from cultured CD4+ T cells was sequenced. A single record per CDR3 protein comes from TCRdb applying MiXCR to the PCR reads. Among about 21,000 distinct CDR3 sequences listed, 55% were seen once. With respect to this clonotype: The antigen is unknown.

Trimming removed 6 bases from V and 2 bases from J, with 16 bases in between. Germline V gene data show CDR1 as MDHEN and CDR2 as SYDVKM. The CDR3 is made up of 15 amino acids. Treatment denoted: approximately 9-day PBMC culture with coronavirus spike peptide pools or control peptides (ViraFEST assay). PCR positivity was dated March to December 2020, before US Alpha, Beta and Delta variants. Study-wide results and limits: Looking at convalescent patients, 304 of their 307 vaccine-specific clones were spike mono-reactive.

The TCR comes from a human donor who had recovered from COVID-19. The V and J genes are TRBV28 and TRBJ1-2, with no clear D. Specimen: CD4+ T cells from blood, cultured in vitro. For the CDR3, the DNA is TGTGCCAGCAGGCCCTCTTCGGGCGGGAACTATGGCTACACCTTC. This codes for CASRPSSGGNYGYTF.